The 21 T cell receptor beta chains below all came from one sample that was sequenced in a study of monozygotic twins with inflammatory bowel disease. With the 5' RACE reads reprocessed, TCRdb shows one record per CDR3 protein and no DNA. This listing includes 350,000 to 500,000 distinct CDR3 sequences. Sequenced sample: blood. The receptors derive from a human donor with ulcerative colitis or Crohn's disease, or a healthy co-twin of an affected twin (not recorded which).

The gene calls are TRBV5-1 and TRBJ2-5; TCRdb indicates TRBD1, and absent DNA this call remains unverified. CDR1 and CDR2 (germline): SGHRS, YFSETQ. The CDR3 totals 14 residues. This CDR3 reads CASTGGGVQETQYF.

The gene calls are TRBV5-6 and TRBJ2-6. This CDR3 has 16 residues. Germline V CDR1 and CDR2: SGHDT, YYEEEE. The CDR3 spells CASSFRILSGANVLTF.

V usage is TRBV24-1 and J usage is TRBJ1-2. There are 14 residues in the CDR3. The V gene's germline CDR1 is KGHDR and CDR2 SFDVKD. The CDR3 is CATSDLGRTYGYTF.

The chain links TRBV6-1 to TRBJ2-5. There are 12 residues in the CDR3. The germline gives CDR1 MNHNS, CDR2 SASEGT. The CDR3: CAISELKETQYF.

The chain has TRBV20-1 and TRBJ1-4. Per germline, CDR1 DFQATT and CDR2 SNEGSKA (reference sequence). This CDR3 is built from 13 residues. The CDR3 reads CSAPKGEFEKLFF.

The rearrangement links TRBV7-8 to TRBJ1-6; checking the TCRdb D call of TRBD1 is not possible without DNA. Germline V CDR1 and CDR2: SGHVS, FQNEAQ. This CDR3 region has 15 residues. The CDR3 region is CASSLGTVENSPLHF.

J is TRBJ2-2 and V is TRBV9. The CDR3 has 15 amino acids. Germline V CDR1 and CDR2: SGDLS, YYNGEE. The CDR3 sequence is CASSVDPSHTGELFF.

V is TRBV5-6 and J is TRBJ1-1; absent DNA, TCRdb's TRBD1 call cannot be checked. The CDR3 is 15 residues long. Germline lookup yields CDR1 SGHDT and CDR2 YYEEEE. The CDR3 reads CASRPDTGSGTEAFF.

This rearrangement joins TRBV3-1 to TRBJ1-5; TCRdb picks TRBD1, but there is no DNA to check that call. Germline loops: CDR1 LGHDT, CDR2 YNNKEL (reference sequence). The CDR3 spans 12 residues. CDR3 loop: CASSHAGEPQHF.

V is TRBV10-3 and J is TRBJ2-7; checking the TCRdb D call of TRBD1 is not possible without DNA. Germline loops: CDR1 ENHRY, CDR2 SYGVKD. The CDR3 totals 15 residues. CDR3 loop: CAISVDDRTSYEQYF.

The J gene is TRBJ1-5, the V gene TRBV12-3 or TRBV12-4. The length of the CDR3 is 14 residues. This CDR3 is CASGRESSGQPQHF.

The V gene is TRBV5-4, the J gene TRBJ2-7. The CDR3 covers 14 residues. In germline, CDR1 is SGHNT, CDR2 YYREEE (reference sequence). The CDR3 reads CASSFDGSSYEQYF. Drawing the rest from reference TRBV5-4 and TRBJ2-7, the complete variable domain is ETGVTQSPTHLIKTRGQQVTLRCSSQSGHNTVSWYQQALGQGPQFIFQYYREEENGRGNFPPRFSGLQFPNYSSELNVNALELDDSALYLCASSFDGSSYEQYFGPGTRLTVT.

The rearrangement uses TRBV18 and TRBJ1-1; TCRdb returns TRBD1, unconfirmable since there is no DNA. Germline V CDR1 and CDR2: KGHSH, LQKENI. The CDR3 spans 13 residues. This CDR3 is CASSPPPGTEAFF.

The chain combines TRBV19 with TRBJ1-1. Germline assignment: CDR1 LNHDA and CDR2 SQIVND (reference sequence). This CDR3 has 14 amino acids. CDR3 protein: CASSWGVEGTEAFF.

The CDR3 protein is CSAQGLAGGPSYNEQFF. The chain couples TRBV20-1 to TRBJ2-1; TCRdb reports TRBD2, a call that lacks DNA to check it against. CDR3 length: 17 amino acids. Germline V lookup: CDR1 DFQATT, CDR2 SNEGSKA (reference sequence).

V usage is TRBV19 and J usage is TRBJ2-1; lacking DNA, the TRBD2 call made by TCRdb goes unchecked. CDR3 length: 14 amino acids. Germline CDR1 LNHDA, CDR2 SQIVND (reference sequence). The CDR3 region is CASNLGTPVDEQFF.

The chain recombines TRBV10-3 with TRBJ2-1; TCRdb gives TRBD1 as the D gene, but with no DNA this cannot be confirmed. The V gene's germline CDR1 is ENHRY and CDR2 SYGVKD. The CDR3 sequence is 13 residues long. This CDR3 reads CAISESGAVEQFF.

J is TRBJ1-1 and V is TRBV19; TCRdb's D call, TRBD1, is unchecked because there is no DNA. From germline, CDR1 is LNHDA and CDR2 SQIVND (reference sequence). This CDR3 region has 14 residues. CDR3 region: CASSRRERITEAFF.

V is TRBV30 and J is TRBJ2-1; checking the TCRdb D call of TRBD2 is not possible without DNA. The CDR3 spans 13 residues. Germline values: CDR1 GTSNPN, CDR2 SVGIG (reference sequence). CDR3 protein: CAWSAIPPNEQFF.

The CDR3 is CAISENGFEFLGYTF. The V gene is TRBV10-3, the J gene TRBJ1-2. The V gene's germline CDR1 is ENHRY and CDR2 SYGVKD. The CDR3 covers 15 residues.

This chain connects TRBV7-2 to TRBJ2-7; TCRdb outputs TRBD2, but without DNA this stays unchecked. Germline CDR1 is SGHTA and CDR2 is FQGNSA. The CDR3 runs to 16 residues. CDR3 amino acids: CASSLGSTAGAYEQYF. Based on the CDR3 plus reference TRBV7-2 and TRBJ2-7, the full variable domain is GAGVSQSPSNKVTEKGKDVELRCDPISGHTALYWYRQSLGQGLEFLIYFQGNSAPDKSGLPSDRFSAERTGGSVSTLTIQRTQQEDSAVYLCASSLGSTAGAYEQYFGPGTRLTVT.